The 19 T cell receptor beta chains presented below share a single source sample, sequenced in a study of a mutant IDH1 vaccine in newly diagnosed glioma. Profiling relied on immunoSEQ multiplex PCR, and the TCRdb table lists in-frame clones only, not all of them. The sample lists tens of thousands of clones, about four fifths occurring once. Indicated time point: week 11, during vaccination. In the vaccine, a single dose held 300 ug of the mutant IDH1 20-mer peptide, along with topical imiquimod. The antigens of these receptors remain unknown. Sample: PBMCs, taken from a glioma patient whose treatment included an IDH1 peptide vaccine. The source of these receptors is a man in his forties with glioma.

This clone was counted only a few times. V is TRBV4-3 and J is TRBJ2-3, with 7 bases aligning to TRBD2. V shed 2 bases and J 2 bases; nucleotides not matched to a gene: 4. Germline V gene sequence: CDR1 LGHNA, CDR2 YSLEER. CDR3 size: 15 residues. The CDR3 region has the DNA TGCGCCAGCAGCCAACTAGCGGAGCTCACAGATACGCAGTATTTT. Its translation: CASSQLAELTDTQYF.

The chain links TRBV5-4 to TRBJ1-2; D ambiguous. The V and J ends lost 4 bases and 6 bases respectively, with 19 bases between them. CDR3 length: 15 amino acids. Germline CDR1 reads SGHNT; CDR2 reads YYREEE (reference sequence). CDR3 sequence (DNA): TGTGCCAGCAGCCACCCCTTTCCTGGGCCCCATGGCTACACCTTC. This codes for CASSHPFPGPHGYTF.

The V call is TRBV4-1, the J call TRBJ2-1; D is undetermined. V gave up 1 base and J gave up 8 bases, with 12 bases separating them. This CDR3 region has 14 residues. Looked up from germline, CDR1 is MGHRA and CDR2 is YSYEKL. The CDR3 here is CASSQGRRADEQFF. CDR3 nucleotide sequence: TGCGCCAGCAGCCAAGGTCGAAGGGCAGATGAGCAGTTCTTC.

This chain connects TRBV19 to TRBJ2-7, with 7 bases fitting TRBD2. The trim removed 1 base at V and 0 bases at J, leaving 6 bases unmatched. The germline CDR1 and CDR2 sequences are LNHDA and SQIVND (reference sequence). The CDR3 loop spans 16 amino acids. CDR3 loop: CASSIGVASGSYEQYF. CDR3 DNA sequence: TGTGCCAGTAGTATAGGCGTGGCTAGCGGCTCCTACGAGCAGTACTTC.

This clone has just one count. The CDR3 sequence: CAISDSTGGNTEAFF. In DNA, the CDR3 is TGTGCCATCAGTGATTCCACAGGGGGGAACACTGAAGCTTTCTTT. The V gene is TRBV10-3, the J gene TRBJ1-1, with 8 bases lining up with TRBD1. The germline V gene has CDR1 ENHRY and CDR2 SYGVKD. The ends lost 3 bases at V and 1 base at J; junction bases unmatched: 4. The CDR3 spans 15 residues.

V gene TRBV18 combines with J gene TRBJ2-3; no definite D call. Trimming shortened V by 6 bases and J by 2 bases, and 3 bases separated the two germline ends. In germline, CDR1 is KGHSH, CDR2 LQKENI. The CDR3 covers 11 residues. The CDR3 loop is CASSLTDTQYF. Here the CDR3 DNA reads TGTGCCAGCTCCCTCACAGATACGCAGTATTTT.

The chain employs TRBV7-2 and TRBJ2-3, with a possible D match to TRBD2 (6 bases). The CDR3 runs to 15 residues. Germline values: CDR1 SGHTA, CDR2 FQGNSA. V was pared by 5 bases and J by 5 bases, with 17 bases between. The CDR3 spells CASSRGGLVGDTQYF. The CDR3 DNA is TGTGCCAGCAGCCGGGGAGGTCTAGTGGGAGATACGCAGTATTTT.

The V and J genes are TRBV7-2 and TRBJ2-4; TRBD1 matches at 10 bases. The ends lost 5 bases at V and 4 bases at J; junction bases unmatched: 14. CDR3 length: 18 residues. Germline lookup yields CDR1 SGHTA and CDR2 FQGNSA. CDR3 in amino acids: CASSKLTGGAVVKNIQYF. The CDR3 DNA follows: TGTGCCAGCAGCAAACTGACAGGGGGCGCTGTGGTAAAAAACATTCAGTACTTC.

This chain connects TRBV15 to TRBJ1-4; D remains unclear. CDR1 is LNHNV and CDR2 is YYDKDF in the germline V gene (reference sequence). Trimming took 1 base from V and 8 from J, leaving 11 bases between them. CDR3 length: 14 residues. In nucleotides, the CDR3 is TGTGCCACCAGCAGAGTTCAAACGGGGGAAAAACTGTTTTTT. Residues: CATSRVQTGEKLFF.

The CDR3 spells CASSISRFSGNTIYF. CDR3 nucleotide sequence: TGTGCCAGTAGTATTAGCCGATTCTCTGGAAACACCATATATTTT. The V gene is TRBV19, the J gene TRBJ1-3, with D unresolved. The CDR3 runs 15 residues. Germline CDR1 LNHDA, CDR2 SQIVND (reference sequence). Trimming took 3 bases from V and 0 from J, leaving 9 bases between them.

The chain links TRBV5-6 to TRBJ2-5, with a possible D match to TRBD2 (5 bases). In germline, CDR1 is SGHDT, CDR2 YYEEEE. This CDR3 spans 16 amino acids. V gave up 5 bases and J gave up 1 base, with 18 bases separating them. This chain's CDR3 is CASRSRRELAQETQYF. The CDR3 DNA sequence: TGTGCCAGCAGGTCCCGTCGGGAATTGGCCCAAGAGACCCAGTACTTC. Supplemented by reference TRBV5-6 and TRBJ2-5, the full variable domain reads DAGVTQSPTHLIKTRGQQVTLRCSPKSGHDTVSWYQQALGQGPQFIFQYYEEEERQRGNFPDRFSGHQFPNYSSELNVNALLLGDSALYLCASRSRRELAQETQYFGPGTRLLVL.

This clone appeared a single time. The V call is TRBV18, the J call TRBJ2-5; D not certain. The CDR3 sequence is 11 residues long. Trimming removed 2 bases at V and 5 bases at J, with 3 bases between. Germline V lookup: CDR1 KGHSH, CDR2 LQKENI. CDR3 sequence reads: CASSPNETQYF. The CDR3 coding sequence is TGTGCCAGCTCACCAAATGAGACCCAGTACTTC. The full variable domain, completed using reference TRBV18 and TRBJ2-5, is NAGVMQNPRHLVRRRGQEARLRCSPMKGHSHVYWYRQLPEEGLKFMVYLQKENIIDESGMPKERFSAEFPKEGPSILRIQQVVRGDSAAYFCASSPNETQYFGPGTRLLVL.

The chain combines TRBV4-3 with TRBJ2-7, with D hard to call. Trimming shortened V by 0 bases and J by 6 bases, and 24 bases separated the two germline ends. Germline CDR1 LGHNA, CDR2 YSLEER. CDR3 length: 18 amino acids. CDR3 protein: CASSQEGARAARNGEQYF. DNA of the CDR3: TGCGCCAGCAGCCAAGAAGGTGCTCGGGCGGCCCGGAACGGCGAGCAGTACTTC.

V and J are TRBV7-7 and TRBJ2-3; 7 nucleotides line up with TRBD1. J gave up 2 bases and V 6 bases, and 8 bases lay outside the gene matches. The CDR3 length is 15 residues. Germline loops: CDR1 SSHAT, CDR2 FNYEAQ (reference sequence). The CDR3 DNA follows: TGTGCCAGCAGTCCAACAGGGGTTGCCACAGATACGCAGTATTTT. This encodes CASSPTGVATDTQYF.

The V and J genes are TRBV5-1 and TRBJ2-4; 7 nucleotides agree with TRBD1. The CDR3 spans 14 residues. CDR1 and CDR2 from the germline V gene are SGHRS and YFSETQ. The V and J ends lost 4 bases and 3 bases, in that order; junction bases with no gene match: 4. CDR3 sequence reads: CASSPGQNKNIQYF. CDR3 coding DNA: TGCGCCAGCAGCCCGGGACAGAACAAAAACATTCAGTACTTC.

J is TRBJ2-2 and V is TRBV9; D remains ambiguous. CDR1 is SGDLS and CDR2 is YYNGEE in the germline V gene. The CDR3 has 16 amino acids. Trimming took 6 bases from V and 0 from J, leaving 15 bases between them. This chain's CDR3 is CASTPLPAPNTGELFF. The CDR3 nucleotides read TGTGCCAGCACCCCCCTCCCTGCGCCGAACACCGGGGAGCTGTTTTTT.

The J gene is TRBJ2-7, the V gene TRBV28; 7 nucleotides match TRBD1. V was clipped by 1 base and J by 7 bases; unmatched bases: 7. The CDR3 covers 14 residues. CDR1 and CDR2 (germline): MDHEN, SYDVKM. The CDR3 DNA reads TGTGCCAGCAGTTTATTGAAGGGGGCTAGGGAGCAGTACTTC. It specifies CASSLLKGAREQYF.

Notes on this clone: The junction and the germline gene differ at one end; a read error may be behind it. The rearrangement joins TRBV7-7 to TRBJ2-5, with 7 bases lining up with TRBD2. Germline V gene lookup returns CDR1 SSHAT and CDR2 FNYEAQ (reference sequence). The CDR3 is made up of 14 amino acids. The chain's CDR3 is CASSRSGERETQYF. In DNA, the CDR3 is TGTGCTAGCAGCCGGAGCGGGGAGCGGGAGACCCAGTACTTC.

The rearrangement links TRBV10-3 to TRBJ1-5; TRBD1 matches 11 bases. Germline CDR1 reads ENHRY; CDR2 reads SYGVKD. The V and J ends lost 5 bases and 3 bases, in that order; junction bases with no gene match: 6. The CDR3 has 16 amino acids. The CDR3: CAISRDRGNYNQPQHF. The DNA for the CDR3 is TGTGCCATCAGTAGGGACAGGGGGAATTACAATCAGCCCCAGCATTTT.